These 31 T cell receptor beta chains share one sample of origin, sequenced in a study of Ad26.COV2.S vaccination and SARS-CoV-2 variants. The treatment denotes: around 19 received Ad26.COV2.S at low or high dose, single or two shots; several received placebo; per-sample allocation not given. All samples were drawn on day 63, counting from the first vaccine or placebo injection. Assay used: immunoSEQ multiplex PCR; TCRdb lists only in-frame clones, some missing. The table includes hundreds of thousands of clones, 89% detected once. Here the sequenced sample was peripheral blood, taken in a trial of Ad26.COV2.S vaccine versus placebo. The receptor source for this set is a person between 18 and 59 years old who received the Ad26.COV2.S COVID-19 vaccine or a placebo.

This clone was seen only once. The gene calls are TRBV5-1 and TRBJ2-7; no firm D call. Germline V gives CDR1 SGHRS, CDR2 YFSETQ. Trimming cost V 6 bases and J 1 base, with 11 bases left between them. The CDR3 has 13 amino acids. Written as DNA, the CDR3 is TGCGCCAGCATTGGGATGACTTCCTACGAGCAGTACTTC. The encoded protein is CASIGMTSYEQYF.

The chain employs TRBV5-4 and TRBJ2-7; 13 bases map to TRBD2. The V gene end was trimmed by 4 bases and the J gene end by 4 bases; junction bases not matched to a gene: 8. Per germline, CDR1 SGHNT and CDR2 YYREEE (reference sequence). This CDR3 has 16 residues. The CDR3 loop reads CASSLGGTSGKYEQYF. The CDR3 coding sequence is TGTGCCAGCAGCCTGGGGGGGACTAGCGGGAAGTACGAGCAGTACTTC. Full variable domain (remainder filled in from reference TRBV5-4 and TRBJ2-7): ETGVTQSPTHLIKTRGQQVTLRCSSQSGHNTVSWYQQALGQGPQFIFQYYREEENGRGNFPPRFSGLQFPNYSSELNVNALELDDSALYLCASSLGGTSGKYEQYFGPGTRLTVT.

The chain has TRBV2 and TRBJ2-3; unclear D gene. The V end was cut by 7 bases, the J end by 0 bases, with 11 bases between. Per the germline V gene, CDR1 is SNHLY and CDR2 is FYNNEI. This CDR3 has 14 amino acids. As DNA, the CDR3 is TGTGCCAGCAAGCAAGGGCCTAGCACAGATACGCAGTATTTT. Protein sequence: CASKQGPSTDTQYF. The whole variable domain, remainder taken from reference TRBV2 and TRBJ2-3, is EPEVTQTPSHQVTQMGQEVILRCVPISNHLYFYWYRQILGQKVEFLVSFYNNEISEKSEIFDDQFSVERPDGSNFTLKIRSTKLEDSAMYFCASKQGPSTDTQYFGPGTRLTVL.

This rearrangement joins TRBV30 to TRBJ1-2; perhaps TRBD1 as D (5 bases). Trimming took off 3 bases at V and 4 bases at J, with 18 bases between the two ends. The CDR3 extends over 15 amino acids. Germline CDR1 is GTSNPN and CDR2 is SVGIG (reference sequence). This CDR3 is CAWRGARGEVYGYTF. CDR3 in DNA: TGTGCCTGGAGGGGCGCCCGGGGGGAAGTCTATGGCTACACCTTC.

The count of this clone is one. The CDR3 nucleotides read TGTGCCAGCAGTTACGGACTAGCGGGAGCAGCAGATACGCAGTATTTT. Its protein is CASSYGLAGAADTQYF. The J gene is TRBJ2-3, the V gene TRBV6-5; 13 bases align to TRBD2. The V segment lost 2 bases and the J segment 4 bases; nucleotides outside the gene matches: 3. Germline V gene sequence: CDR1 MNHEY, CDR2 SVGAGI. This CDR3 region has 16 residues.

V and J are TRBV6-6 and TRBJ2-7; the D is unclear. The CDR3 runs to 16 residues. Looked up from germline, CDR1 is MNHNY and CDR2 is SVGAGI (reference sequence). Trimming pared 2 bases from V and 0 bases from J, leaving 14 bases between. The CDR3 sequence is CASSYVMGWDSYEQYF. The DNA for the CDR3 is TGTGCCAGCAGTTACGTCATGGGGTGGGACTCCTACGAGCAGTACTTC.

A single count supports this clone. The rearrangement joins TRBV11-2 to TRBJ1-1; no definite D call. This CDR3 has 13 residues. Germline CDR1 is SGHAT and CDR2 is FQNNGV. Deletions cut 0 bases from V and 11 bases from J, with 13 bases between. Here the CDR3 DNA reads TGTGCCAGCAGCTTAGATTTGCCCCGCGGGGCTTTCTTT. Its translation is CASSLDLPRGAFF.

The V and J genes are TRBV20-1 and TRBJ1-1; no clear D gene. The CDR3 totals 13 residues. Germline CDR1 is DFQATT and CDR2 is SNEGSKA (reference sequence). V dropped 3 bases and J dropped 1 base, with 9 bases sitting between them. CDR3 in amino acids: CSASQQTNTEAFF. The CDR3 bases are TGCAGTGCTAGTCAACAGACGAACACTGAAGCTTTCTTT.

This clone was observed a single time. The chain couples TRBV27 to TRBJ2-5, with D possibly being TRBD1 or TRBD2 (6 bases each). Trimming pared 2 bases from V and 2 bases from J, leaving 18 bases between. This CDR3 has 17 amino acids. CDR1 and CDR2 (germline): MNHEY, SMNVEV (reference sequence). The CDR3 loop is CASSLGFLRGRQETQYF. In DNA form, the CDR3 reads TGTGCCAGCAGTTTAGGGTTTCTAAGGGGGAGGCAAGAGACCCAGTACTTC.

V is TRBV6-5 and J is TRBJ2-1, with D possibly being TRBD1 (7 bases). V lost 6 bases to trimming and J lost 5 bases, with 14 bases between them. CDR1 is MNHEY and CDR2 is SVGAGI in the germline V gene. The CDR3 runs 14 residues. CDR3 in amino acids: CASRYRGGDNEQFF. The CDR3, as DNA: TGTGCCAGCAGGTACAGGGGAGGTGACAATGAGCAGTTCTTC.

This chain links TRBV5-4 with TRBJ1-1; D call uncertain. V was clipped by 4 bases and J by 4 bases, with 11 bases between them. The CDR3 totals 13 residues. From germline, CDR1 is SGHNT and CDR2 YYREEE (reference sequence). The CDR3 loop is CASSPDPATEAFF. CDR3 nucleotides: TGTGCCAGCAGCCCGGACCCAGCCACTGAAGCTTTCTTT.

The V gene is TRBV6-5, the J gene TRBJ2-7; TRBD1 agrees at 10 bases. CDR1 is MNHEY, CDR2 SVGAGI, per germline. After removal of 10 bases from V and 3 bases from J, the junction contained 12 bases not matched to a gene. The length of the CDR3 is 15 residues. In DNA form, the CDR3 reads TGTGCCACCGCAAACCCCGGGACAGGGGTCTACGAGCAGTACTTC. It is translated as CATANPGTGVYEQYF.

V gene TRBV29-1 combines with J gene TRBJ2-1, with D perhaps TRBD1 or TRBD2 (6 bases each). The V end was cut by 8 bases, the J end by 5 bases, with 16 bases between. Looked up from germline, CDR1 is SQVTM and CDR2 is ANQGSEA. The CDR3 is made up of 13 amino acids. The chain's CDR3 is CSPLWGAHNEQFF. DNA of the CDR3: TGCAGCCCACTGTGGGGGGCCCACAATGAGCAGTTCTTC.

This clone has a single count. V gene TRBV7-9 combines with J gene TRBJ2-3; D uncertain. The germline V gene has CDR1 SEHNR and CDR2 FQNEAQ (reference sequence). Trimming stripped 4 bases from V and 0 bases from J, with 11 bases between. The CDR3 runs 15 residues. CDR3 DNA: TGTGCCAGCAGCTCCCTATCATCGAGCACAGATACGCAGTATTTT. Its translation: CASSSLSSSTDTQYF.

V is TRBV19 and J is TRBJ1-2; D possibly corresponds to TRBD1 (5 bases). The germline V gene has CDR1 LNHDA and CDR2 SQIVND (reference sequence). The V end lost 6 bases, the J end lost 6 bases, and 11 bases lay between the germline ends. The CDR3 covers 12 residues. DNA for the CDR3: TGTGCCAGTAGCCGGGACGGGCATGGCTACACCTTC. Translating it yields CASSRDGHGYTF.

The chain is built from TRBV19 and TRBJ1-1; 7 bases align to TRBD1. Germline values: CDR1 LNHDA, CDR2 SQIVND (reference sequence). This CDR3 is built from 13 residues. V lost 8 bases, J lost 1 base, and 4 bases stayed unmatched. CDR3 loop: CASRDSQNTEAFF. The CDR3 DNA reads as TGTGCCAGTCGGGACAGCCAGAACACTGAAGCTTTCTTT.

Only a few counts were recorded for this clone. The chain links TRBV4-1 to TRBJ1-3, with a possible D match to TRBD1 (6 bases). From germline, CDR1 is MGHRA and CDR2 YSYEKL. Trimming shortened V by 4 bases and J by 0 bases, and 16 bases separated the two germline ends. This CDR3 contains 17 residues. CDR3 protein: CASSPRGGSISGNTIYF. The CDR3 nucleotides read TGCGCCAGCAGCCCACGAGGGGGTTCTATCTCTGGAAACACCATATATTTT.

J is TRBJ2-7 and V is TRBV5-8; D not certain. CDR1 is SGHTS, CDR2 YDEGEE, per germline. Between the trimmed V and J ends, which lost 2 bases and 11 bases, there was a span of 11 bases. The CDR3 spans 11 residues. The CDR3 DNA is TGTGCCAGCAGCTTTGGGCCGAACGAGTACTTC. It translates to CASSFGPNEYF.

The rearrangement joins TRBV5-5 to TRBJ1-2; D might be TRBD1 (6 bases). The germline V gene has CDR1 SGHKS and CDR2 YYEKEE (reference sequence). The CDR3 spans 14 residues. V lost 0 bases, J lost 8 bases, and 14 bases lay in between. The CDR3 region is CASSLGTAREGYTF. CDR3 in DNA: TGTGCCAGCAGCTTGGGGACAGCCAGGGAGGGCTACACCTTC.

The J gene is TRBJ2-7, the V gene TRBV4-1; 7 nucleotides align to TRBD2. This CDR3 has 15 residues. Germline CDR1 and CDR2: MGHRA and YSYEKL. The V gene end was trimmed by 5 bases and the J gene end by 0 bases; junction bases not matched to a gene: 7. CDR3 bases: TGCGCCAGCAGCGGACGGGGGGAAGCCTCCTACGAGCAGTACTTC. It translates to CASSGRGEASYEQYF.

The chain carries TRBV5-1 and TRBJ2-3; a possible D gene is TRBD1 (5 bases). V lost 4 bases and J lost 3, with 9 bases in between. There are 13 residues in the CDR3. The germline CDR1 and CDR2 sequences are SGHRS and YFSETQ. CDR3 protein: CASSRDRTDTQYF. The CDR3 coding sequence is TGCGCCAGCAGCAGAGACAGAACAGATACGCAGTATTTT.

The genes are TRBV7-2 and TRBJ2-1; D is unclear. The germline V gene encodes CDR1 SGHTA and CDR2 FQGNSA. Trimming left V 5 bases short and J 15 bases short, with 14 bases between. This CDR3 is built from 11 residues. The CDR3 DNA follows: TGTGCCAGCAGCGTATACCTATCGTGGTTCTTC. Its translation is CASSVYLSWFF. Using reference TRBV7-2 and TRBJ2-1 for the parts outside the CDR3, the full variable domain is GAGVSQSPSNKVTEKGKDVELRCDPISGHTALYWYRQSLGQGLEFLIYFQGNSAPDKSGLPSDRFSAERTGGSVSTLTIQRTQQEDSAVYLCASSVYLSWFFGPGTRLTVL.

This clone was seen only once. CDR3 in DNA: TGTGCCAGCAGCCAAGGGACAGGGGGTGCTCAGCCCCAGCATTTT. This encodes CASSQGTGGAQPQHF. The J gene is TRBJ1-5, the V gene TRBV4-2; 10 positions match TRBD1. This CDR3 has 15 residues. Trimming removed 1 base from V and 6 bases from J; junction bases left unmatched: 3. The germline V gene encodes CDR1 LGHNA and CDR2 YNFKEQ.

This clone was counted only a few times. The V call is TRBV29-1, the J call TRBJ2-1, with 10 bases lining up with TRBD2. The CDR3 contains 15 residues. With 3 bases clipped from V and 2 bases from J, the junction kept 4 bases outside the gene matches. Germline CDR1 is SQVTM and CDR2 is ANQGSEA. The CDR3 spells CSVEPAGGPYNEQFF. CDR3 bases: TGCAGCGTTGAGCCAGCGGGAGGGCCCTACAATGAGCAGTTCTTC.

The chain is built from TRBV7-2 and TRBJ1-6, with TRBD1 as a possible D gene (5 bases). V gave up 3 bases and J gave up 5 bases, with 11 bases separating them. Germline V gene sequence: CDR1 SGHTA, CDR2 FQGNSA. This CDR3 is built from 15 residues. The CDR3 spells CASSFGASDNSPLHF. In nucleotides, the CDR3 is TGTGCCAGCAGCTTTGGGGCCTCGGATAATTCACCCCTCCACTTT.

This clone was seen a single time. The chain is built from TRBV5-5 and TRBJ1-3, with D unresolved. Germline V CDR1 and CDR2: SGHKS, YYEKEE (reference sequence). V lost 7 bases to trimming and J lost 1 base, with 15 bases between them. The CDR3 is made up of 15 amino acids. The CDR3 spells CASGRTETSGNTIYF. In DNA, the CDR3 is TGTGCCAGCGGAAGAACCGAGACTTCTGGAAACACCATATATTTT.

The rearrangement joins TRBV29-1 to TRBJ2-1; 9 bases agree with TRBD2. The V gene's germline CDR1 is SQVTM and CDR2 ANQGSEA. The V and J ends lost 2 bases and 5 bases, in that order; junction bases with no gene match: 10. The CDR3 has 16 amino acids. The CDR3, as DNA: TGCAGCGTTGAATGGCGTAGCGGGAGTCCCCACAATGAGCAGTTCTTC. The encoded protein is CSVEWRSGSPHNEQFF.

This chain joins TRBV2 and TRBJ2-1; 14 bases match TRBD2. Germline V CDR1 and CDR2: SNHLY, FYNNEI. V lost 6 bases to trimming and J lost 2 bases; unmatched junction nucleotides: 9. CDR3 length: 18 amino acids. As DNA, the CDR3 is TGTGCCAGCAGGTCGTTAGGACTAGCGGGGGGCACCTACAATGAGCAGTTCTTC. Translated, it gives CASRSLGLAGGTYNEQFF.

The gene calls are TRBV19 and TRBJ2-5, with TRBD1 as a possible D gene (6 bases). Trimming shortened V by 1 base and J by 1 base, and 19 bases separated the two germline ends. There are 18 residues in the CDR3. Germline CDR1 is LNHDA and CDR2 is SQIVND (reference sequence). The CDR3 here is CASSIGPLTGKGQETQYF. The CDR3 region has the DNA TGTGCCAGTAGTATAGGTCCCCTTACAGGGAAGGGCCAAGAGACCCAGTACTTC.

This clone was counted once. The chain has TRBV4-3 and TRBJ2-5, with D possibly matching TRBD2 (6 bases). CDR1 is LGHNA and CDR2 is YSLEER in the germline V gene. Between the trimmed V and J ends, which lost 0 bases and 3 bases, there was a span of 11 bases. The CDR3 consists of 15 residues. The chain's CDR3 is CASSQDRRAEETQYF. DNA for the CDR3: TGCGCCAGCAGCCAAGATAGGAGGGCAGAAGAGACCCAGTACTTC.

The chain has TRBV12-3 or TRBV12-4 and TRBJ2-7; possibly TRBD2 for D (5 bases). The CDR3 totals 13 residues. V was trimmed by 6 bases and J by 3 bases, leaving 12 bases between them. The CDR3 nucleotides read TGTGCCAGCAGCCCGGACTTATTCTACGAGCAGTACTTC. Translating it yields CASSPDLFYEQYF.